Included here is one TCR beta chain sequence, with context. This specimen comes from a study of blood T cell repertoires in COVID-19. Study context: PBMCs, B-cell-depleted T cells, or T cells provided the cDNA or gDNA that made up the material.

The repertoire was sequenced with immunoSEQ multiplex PCR; TCRdb's copy has only in-frame clones and lacks some. This table has around 42,000 clones, around 82% appearing once. The CDR3 runs to 16 residues. V was clipped by 0 bases and J by 5 bases, with 16 bases between them. The germline CDR1 and CDR2 sequences are SEHNR and FQNEAQ (reference sequence). The sample taken for sequencing was peripheral blood. The chain combines TRBV7-9 with TRBJ2-5, with D possibly being TRBD2 (6 bases). The source is a human donor in a cohort sampled during active COVID-19. The CDR3 loop reads CASSLAPSAVSETQYF. In DNA, the CDR3 is TGTGCCAGCAGCTTAGCGCCTAGCGCCGTAAGCGAGACCCAGTACTTC.